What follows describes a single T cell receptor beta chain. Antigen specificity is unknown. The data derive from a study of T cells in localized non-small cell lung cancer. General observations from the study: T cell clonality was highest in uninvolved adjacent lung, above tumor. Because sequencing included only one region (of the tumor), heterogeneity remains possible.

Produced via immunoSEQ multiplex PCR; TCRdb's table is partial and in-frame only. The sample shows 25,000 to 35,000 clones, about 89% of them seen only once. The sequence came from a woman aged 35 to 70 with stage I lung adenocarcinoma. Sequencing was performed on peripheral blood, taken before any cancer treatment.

The CDR3 loop is CASSLGSWRSEETQYF. The CDR3 DNA follows: TGCGCCAGCAGCTTGGGGAGCTGGCGGTCCGAGGAGACCCAGTACTTC. The chain employs TRBV5-1 and TRBJ2-5; no clear D gene. Per the germline V gene, CDR1 is SGHRS and CDR2 is YFSETQ. The CDR3 spans 16 residues. The germline V and J ends were trimmed by 0 bases and 5 bases, with 17 bases remaining between them.